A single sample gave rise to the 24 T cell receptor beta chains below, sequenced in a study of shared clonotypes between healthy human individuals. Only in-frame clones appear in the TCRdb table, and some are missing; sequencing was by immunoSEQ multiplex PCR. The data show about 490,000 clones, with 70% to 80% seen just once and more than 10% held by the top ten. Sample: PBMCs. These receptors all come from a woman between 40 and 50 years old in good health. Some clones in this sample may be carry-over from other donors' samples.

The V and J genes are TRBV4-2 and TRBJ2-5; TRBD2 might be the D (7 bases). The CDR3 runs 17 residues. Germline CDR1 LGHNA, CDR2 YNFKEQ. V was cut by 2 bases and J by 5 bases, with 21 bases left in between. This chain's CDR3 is CASSQRVAAGAGETQYF. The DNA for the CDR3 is TGTGCCAGCAGCCAAAGAGTTGCGGCGGGGGCGGGGGAGACCCAGTACTTC.

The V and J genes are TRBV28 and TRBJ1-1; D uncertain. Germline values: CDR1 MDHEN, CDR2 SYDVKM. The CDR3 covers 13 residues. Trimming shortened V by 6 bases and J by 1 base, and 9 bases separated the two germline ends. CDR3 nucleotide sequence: TGTGCCAGCAGCATTCATTGGAACACTGAAGCTTTCTTT. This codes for CASSIHWNTEAFF. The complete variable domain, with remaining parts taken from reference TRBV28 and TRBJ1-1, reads DVKVTQSSRYLVKRTGEKVFLECVQDMDHENMFWYRQDPGLGLRLIYFSYDVKMKEKGDIPEGYSVSREKKERFSLILESASTNQTSMYLCASSIHWNTEAFFGQGTRLTVV.

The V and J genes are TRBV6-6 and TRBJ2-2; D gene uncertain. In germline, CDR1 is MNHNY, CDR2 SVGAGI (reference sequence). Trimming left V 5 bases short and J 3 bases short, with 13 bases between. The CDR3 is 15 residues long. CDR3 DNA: TGTGCCAGCAGTGTGACCAGCCCGGACACCGGGGAGCTGTTTTTT. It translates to CASSVTSPDTGELFF.

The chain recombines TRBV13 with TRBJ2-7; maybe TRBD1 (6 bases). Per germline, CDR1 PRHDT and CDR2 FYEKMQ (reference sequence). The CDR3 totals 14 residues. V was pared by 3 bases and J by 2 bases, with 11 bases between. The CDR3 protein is CASSFRDKPYEQYF. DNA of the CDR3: TGTGCCAGCAGCTTCCGGGACAAGCCCTACGAGCAGTACTTC.

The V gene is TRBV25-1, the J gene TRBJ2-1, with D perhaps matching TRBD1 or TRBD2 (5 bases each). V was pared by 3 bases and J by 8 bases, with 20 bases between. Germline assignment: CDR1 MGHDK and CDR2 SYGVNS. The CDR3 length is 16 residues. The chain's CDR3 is CASSEPPGTGLYEQFF. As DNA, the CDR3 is TGTGCCAGCAGTGAGCCCCCCGGGACGGGTTTATATGAGCAGTTCTTC.

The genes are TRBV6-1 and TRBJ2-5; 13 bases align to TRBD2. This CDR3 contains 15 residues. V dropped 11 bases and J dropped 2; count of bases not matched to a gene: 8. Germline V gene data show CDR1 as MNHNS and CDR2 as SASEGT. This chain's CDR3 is CASWTSGRGQETQYF. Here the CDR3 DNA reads TGTGCCTCTTGGACTAGCGGGAGAGGGCAAGAGACCCAGTACTTC.

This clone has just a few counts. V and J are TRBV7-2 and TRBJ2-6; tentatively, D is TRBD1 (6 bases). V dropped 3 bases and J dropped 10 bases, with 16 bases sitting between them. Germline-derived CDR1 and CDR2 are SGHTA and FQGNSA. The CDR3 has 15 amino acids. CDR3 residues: CASSLRGYNSNVLTF. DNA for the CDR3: TGTGCCAGCAGCTTGAGGGGGTATAACTCGAACGTCCTGACTTTC.

The CDR3 loop is CASSSPSGSKETQYF. Written as DNA, the CDR3 is TGTGCCAGCAGTTCTCCAAGCGGGAGTAAAGAGACCCAGTACTTC. The chain uses TRBV28 and TRBJ2-5; 8 bases are a match to TRBD2. The V segment lost 4 bases and the J segment 3 bases; nucleotides outside the gene matches: 7. CDR3 length: 15 amino acids. Germline loops: CDR1 MDHEN, CDR2 SYDVKM.

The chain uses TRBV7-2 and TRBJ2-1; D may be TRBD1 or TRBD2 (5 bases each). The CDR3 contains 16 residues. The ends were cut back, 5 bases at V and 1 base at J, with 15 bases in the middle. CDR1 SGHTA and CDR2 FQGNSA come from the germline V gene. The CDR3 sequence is CASSLNPGPSYNEQFF. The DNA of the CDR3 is TGTGCCAGCAGCCTCAATCCGGGACCATCCTACAATGAGCAGTTCTTC.

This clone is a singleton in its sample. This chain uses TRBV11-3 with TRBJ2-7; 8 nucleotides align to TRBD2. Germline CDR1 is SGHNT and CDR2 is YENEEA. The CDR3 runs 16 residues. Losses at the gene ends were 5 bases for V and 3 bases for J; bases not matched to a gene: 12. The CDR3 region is CASSRGGRLGDYEQYF. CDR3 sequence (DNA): TGTGCCAGCAGCCGGGGGGGGCGGCTTGGAGACTACGAGCAGTACTTC.

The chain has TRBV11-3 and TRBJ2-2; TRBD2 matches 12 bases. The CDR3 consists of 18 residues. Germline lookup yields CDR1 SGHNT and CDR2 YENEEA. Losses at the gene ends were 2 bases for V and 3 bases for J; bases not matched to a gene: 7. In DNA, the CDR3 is TGTGCCAGCAGCTTAACGGCTAGCGGGAGGGCCCACACCGGGGAGCTGTTTTTT. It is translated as CASSLTASGRAHTGELFF.

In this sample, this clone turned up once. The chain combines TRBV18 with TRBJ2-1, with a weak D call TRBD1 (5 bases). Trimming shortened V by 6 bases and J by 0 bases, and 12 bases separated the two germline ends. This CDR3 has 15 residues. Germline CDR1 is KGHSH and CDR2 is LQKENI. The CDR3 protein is CASSPARASYNEQFF. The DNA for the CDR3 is TGTGCCAGCTCCCCTGCCAGGGCCTCCTACAATGAGCAGTTCTTC.

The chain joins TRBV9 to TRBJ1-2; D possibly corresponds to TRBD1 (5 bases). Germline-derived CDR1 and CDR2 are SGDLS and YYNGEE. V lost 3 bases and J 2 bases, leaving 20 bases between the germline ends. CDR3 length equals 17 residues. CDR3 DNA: TGTGCCAGCAGCGAGGAGGAGTTTGGGGCGGTCAACTATGGCTACACCTTC. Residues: CASSEEEFGAVNYGYTF.

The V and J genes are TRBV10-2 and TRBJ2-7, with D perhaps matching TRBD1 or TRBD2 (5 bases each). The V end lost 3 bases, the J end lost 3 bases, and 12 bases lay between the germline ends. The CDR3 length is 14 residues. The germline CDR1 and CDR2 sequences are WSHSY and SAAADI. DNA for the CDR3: TGCGCCAGCAGTGAATCGGGACGGGGCTACGAGCAGTACTTC. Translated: CASSESGRGYEQYF.

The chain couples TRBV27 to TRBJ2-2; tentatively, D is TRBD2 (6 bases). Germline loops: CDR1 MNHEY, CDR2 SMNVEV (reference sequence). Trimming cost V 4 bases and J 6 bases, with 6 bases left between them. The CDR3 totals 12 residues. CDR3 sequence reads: CASSSSAGELFF. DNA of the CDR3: TGTGCCAGCAGTTCTAGCGCCGGGGAGCTGTTTTTT.

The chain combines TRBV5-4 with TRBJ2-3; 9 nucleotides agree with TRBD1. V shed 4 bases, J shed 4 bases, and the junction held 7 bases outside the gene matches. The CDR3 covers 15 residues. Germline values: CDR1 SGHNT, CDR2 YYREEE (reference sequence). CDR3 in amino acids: CASSSRDRAADTQYF. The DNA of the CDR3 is TGTGCCAGCAGCAGCCGGGACAGGGCAGCAGATACGCAGTATTTT.

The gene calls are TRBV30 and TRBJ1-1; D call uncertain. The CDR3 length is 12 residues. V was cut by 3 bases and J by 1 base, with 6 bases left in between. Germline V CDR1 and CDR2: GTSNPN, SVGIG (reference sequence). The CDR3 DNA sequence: TGTGCCTGGAGGACGGGGAACACTGAAGCTTTCTTT. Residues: CAWRTGNTEAFF.

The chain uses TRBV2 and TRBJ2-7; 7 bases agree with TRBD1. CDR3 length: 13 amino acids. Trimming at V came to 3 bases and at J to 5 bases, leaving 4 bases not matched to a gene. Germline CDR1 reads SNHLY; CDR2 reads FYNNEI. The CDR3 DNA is TGTGCCAGCAGTGATGACAGGGCCCACGAGCAGTACTTC. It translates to CASSDDRAHEQYF. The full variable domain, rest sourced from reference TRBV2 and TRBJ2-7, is EPEVTQTPSHQVTQMGQEVILRCVPISNHLYFYWYRQILGQKVEFLVSFYNNEISEKSEIFDDQFSVERPDGSNFTLKIRSTKLEDSAMYFCASSDDRAHEQYFGPGTRLTVT.

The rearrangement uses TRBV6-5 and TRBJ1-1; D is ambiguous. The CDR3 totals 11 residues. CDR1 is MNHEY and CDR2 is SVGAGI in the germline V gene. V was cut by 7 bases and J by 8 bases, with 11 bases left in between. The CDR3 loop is CASKEEAEAFF. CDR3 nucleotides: TGTGCCAGCAAGGAGGAGGCCGAAGCTTTCTTT.

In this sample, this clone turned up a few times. CDR3 nucleotide sequence: TGTGCCACCATAAAACAGGTTTTGGGGAACACTGAAGCTTTCTTT. The encoded protein is CATIKQVLGNTEAFF. The gene calls are TRBV19 and TRBJ1-1; possible D gene TRBD1, 5 bases. The germline V gene encodes CDR1 LNHDA and CDR2 SQIVND (reference sequence). The CDR3 extends over 15 amino acids. V lost 10 bases, J lost 1 base, and 19 bases lay in between.

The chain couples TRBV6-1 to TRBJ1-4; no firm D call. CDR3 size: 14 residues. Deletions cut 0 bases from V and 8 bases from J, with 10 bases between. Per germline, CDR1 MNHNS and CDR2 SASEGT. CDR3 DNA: TGTGCCAGCAGTGAAGCCTGGAAAGGGGAAAAACTGTTTTTT. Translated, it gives CASSEAWKGEKLFF.

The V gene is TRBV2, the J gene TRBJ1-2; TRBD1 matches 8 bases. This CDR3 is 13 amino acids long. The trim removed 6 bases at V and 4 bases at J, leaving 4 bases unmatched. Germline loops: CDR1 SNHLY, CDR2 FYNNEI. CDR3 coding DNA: TGTGCCAGCAGGGGACAGGCGATCTATGGCTACACCTTC. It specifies CASRGQAIYGYTF.

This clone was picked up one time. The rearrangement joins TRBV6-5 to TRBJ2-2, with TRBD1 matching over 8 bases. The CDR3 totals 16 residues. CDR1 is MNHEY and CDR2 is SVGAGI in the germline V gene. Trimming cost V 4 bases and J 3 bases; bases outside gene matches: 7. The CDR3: CASSSSGQAYTGELFF. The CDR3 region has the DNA TGTGCCAGCAGTTCCTCGGGACAGGCGTACACCGGGGAGCTGTTTTTT.

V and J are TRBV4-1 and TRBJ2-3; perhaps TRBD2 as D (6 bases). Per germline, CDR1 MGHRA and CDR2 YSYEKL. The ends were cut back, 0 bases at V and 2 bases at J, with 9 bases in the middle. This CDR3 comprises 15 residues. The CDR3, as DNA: TGCGCCAGCAGCCAAGAGATAGCGGTCACAGATACGCAGTATTTT. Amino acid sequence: CASSQEIAVTDTQYF.